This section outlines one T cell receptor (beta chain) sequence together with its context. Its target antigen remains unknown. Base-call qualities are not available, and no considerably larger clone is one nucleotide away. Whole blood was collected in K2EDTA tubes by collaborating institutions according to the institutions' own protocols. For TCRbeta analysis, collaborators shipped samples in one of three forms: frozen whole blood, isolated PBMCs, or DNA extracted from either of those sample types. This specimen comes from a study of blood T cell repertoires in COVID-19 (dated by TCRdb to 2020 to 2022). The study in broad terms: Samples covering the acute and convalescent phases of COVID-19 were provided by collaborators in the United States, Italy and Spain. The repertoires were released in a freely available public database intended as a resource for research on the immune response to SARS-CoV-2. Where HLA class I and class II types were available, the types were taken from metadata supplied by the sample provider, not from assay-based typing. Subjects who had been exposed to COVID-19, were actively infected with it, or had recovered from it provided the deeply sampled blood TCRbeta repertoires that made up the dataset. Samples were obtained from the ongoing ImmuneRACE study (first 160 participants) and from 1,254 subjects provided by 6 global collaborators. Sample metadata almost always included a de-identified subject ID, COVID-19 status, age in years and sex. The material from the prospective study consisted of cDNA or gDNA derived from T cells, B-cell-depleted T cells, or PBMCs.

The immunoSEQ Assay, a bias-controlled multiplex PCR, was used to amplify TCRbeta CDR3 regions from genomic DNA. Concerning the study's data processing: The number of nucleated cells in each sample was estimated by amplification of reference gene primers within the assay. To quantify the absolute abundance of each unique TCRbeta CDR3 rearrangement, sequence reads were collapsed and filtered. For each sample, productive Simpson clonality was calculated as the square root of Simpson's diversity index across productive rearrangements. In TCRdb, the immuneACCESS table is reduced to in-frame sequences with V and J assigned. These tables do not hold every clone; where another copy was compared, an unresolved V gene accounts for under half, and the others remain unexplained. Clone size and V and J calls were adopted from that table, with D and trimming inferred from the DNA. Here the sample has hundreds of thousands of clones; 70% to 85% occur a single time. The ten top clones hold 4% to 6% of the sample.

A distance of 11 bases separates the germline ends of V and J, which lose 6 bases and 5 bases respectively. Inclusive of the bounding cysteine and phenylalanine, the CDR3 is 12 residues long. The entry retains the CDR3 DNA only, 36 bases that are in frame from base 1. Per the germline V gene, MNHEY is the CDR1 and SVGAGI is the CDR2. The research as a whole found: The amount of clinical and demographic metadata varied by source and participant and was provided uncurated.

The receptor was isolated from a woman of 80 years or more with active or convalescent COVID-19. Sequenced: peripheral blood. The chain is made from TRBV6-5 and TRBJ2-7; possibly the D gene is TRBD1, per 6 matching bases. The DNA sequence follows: TGTGCCAGCAGCGGGACAATCAACGAGCAGTACTTC. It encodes CASSGTINEQYF.